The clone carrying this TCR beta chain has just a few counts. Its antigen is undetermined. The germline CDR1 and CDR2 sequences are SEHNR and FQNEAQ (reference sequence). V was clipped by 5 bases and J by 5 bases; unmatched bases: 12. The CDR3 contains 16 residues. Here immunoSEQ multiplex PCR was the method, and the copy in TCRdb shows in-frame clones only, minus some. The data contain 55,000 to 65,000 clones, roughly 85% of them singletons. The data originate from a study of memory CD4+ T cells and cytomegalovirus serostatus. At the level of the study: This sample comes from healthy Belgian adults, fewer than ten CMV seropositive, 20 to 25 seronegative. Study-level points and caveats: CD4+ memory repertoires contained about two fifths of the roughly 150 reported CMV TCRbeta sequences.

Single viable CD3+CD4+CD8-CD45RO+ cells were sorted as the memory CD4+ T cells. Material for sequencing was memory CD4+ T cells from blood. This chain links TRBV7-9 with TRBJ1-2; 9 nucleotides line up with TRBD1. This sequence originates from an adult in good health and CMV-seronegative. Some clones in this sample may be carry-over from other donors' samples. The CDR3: CASSLFGTGKRYGYTF. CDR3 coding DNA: TGTGCCAGCAGCCTATTCGGGACAGGGAAAAGATATGGCTACACCTTC.